A single sample is the source of the 18 T cell receptor beta chains below, sequenced in a study of T-cell reconstitution after alpha-beta-depleted transplantation in children. The library targeted TCRbeta and was prepared with unique molecular identifiers. Each CDR3 protein is one row after TCRdb ran MiXCR on the PCR reads. The data hold about half a million distinct CDR3 sequences, with approximately 12% observed a single time. The input for sequencing was PBMCs from the stem cell graft donor, taken from the stem cell graft. All receptors derive from a human donor who donated a stem cell graft to a child with combined immunodeficiency.

The chain has TRBV9 and TRBJ2-1; D is perhaps TRBD2 (5 bases). The CDR3 runs 14 residues. Germline CDR1 SGDLS, CDR2 YYNGEE. The ends were cut back, 0 bases at V and 3 bases at J, with 7 bases in the middle. This chain's CDR3 is CASSVGGFYNEQFF. In nucleotides, the CDR3 is TGTGCCAGCAGCGTAGGAGGGTTCTACAATGAGCAGTTCTTC.

The J gene is TRBJ2-1, the V gene TRBV11-2; D may be TRBD2 (7 bases). Germline V gene sequence: CDR1 SGHAT, CDR2 FQNNGV. This CDR3 is built from 17 residues. Deletions cut 5 bases from V and 2 bases from J, with 19 bases between. CDR3 DNA: TGTGCCAGCAGCGTCCTCGGGGGCGGGGGCCCCTACAATGAGCAGTTCTTC. This gives the protein CASSVLGGGGPYNEQFF.

The rearrangement links TRBV4-3 to TRBJ2-1; TRBD2 matches 12 bases. The germline CDR1 and CDR2 sequences are LGHNA and YSLEER. There are 17 residues in the CDR3. V lost 1 base, J lost 3 bases, and 4 bases stayed unmatched. The DNA for the CDR3 is TGCGCCAGCAGCCAAGGGACTAGCGGGACCGTCTACAATGAGCAGTTCTTC. Amino acids: CASSQGTSGTVYNEQFF.

The gene calls are TRBV2 and TRBJ1-3; D call uncertain. V was pared by 7 bases and J by 0 bases, with 13 bases between. The germline CDR1 and CDR2 sequences are SNHLY and FYNNEI. The CDR3 is 15 amino acids. The CDR3 sequence: CASKQPFSSGNTIYF. The CDR3 DNA reads as TGTGCCAGCAAACAGCCATTCTCCTCTGGAAACACCATATATTTT.

The chain uses TRBV12-3 or TRBV12-4 and TRBJ2-5; 10 bases agree with TRBD2. Unmatched junction bases numbered 16, after V lost 8 bases and J lost 1 base. The CDR3 runs to 18 residues. Here the CDR3 DNA reads TGTGCCAGCGCTCTAGGGCTAGCGGGGGCCATCGGCCAAGAGACCCAGTACTTC. Its translation is CASALGLAGAIGQETQYF.

Many counts were recorded for this clonotype. The chain has TRBV12-3 or TRBV12-4 and TRBJ1-2; 7 positions agree with TRBD1. This CDR3 has 14 amino acids. V was pared by 6 bases and J by 3 bases, with 7 bases of the junction left unmatched. CDR3 loop: CASSPVDRDYGYTF. CDR3 DNA sequence: TGTGCCAGCAGCCCCGTAGACAGGGACTATGGCTACACCTTC.

This clonotype was counted ten times or more. This chain connects TRBV5-1 to TRBJ2-7, with D maybe TRBD2 (6 bases). Germline assignment: CDR1 SGHRS and CDR2 YFSETQ. This CDR3 comprises 15 residues. Trimming shortened V by 6 bases and J by 5 bases, and 21 bases separated the two germline ends. In DNA, the CDR3 is TGCGCCAGCAACCTCTGGAGGGGAGGTAGAGACGAGCAGTACTTC. Translating it yields CASNLWRGGRDEQYF.

In its sample, this clonotype was seen many times. This rearrangement joins TRBV7-8 to TRBJ2-7, with 12 bases that match TRBD2. The CDR3 loop spans 19 amino acids. Germline CDR1 and CDR2: SGHVS and FQNEAQ. V lost 5 bases and J lost 0; bases outside the gene matches: 14. The CDR3 protein is CASSPPGLAGFLSSYEQYF. DNA for the CDR3: TGTGCCAGCAGCCCCCCGGGACTAGCGGGTTTTCTAAGCTCCTACGAGCAGTACTTC.

This clonotype occurred many times. This sequence joins TRBV5-6 and TRBJ2-5, with 12 bases that match TRBD2. The CDR3 consists of 17 residues. CDR1 is SGHDT and CDR2 is YYEEEE in the germline V gene. J was trimmed by 5 bases and V by 1 base; bases with no gene match: 9. CDR3 DNA sequence: TGTGCCAGCAGCTTGTATCGACTAGCGGGAGTTTTGGAGACCCAGTACTTC. This encodes CASSLYRLAGVLETQYF.

V gene TRBV29-1 combines with J gene TRBJ2-3; possibly TRBD1 or TRBD2 for D (6 bases each). Germline lookup yields CDR1 SQVTM and CDR2 ANQGSEA. V lost 8 bases, J lost 2 bases, and 17 bases lay in between. CDR3 length: 14 amino acids. The CDR3 DNA follows: TGCAGCTTACGTGGAGGGGGTTTCACAGATACGCAGTATTTT. Translated, it gives CSLRGGGFTDTQYF.

This clonotype was seen at least ten times. The rearrangement uses TRBV12-3 or TRBV12-4 and TRBJ2-1; 9 bases match TRBD2. The CDR3 length is 15 residues. Unmatched junction bases numbered 10, after V lost 5 bases and J lost 8 bases. CDR3 nucleotide sequence: TGTGCCAGCAGTGCCCGGGGTAGCGGGAGTTATGAGCAGTTCTTC. Translated: CASSARGSGSYEQFF.

The chain links TRBV5-8 to TRBJ1-6, with D unclear. Germline CDR1 and CDR2: SGHTS and YDEGEE. There are 15 residues in the CDR3. With 0 bases removed from V and 5 bases from J, the gap between germline ends came to 9 bases. The CDR3 DNA reads as TGTGCCAGCAGCTTGGTTGGGTGGGATAATTCACCCCTCCACTTT. Translating gives CASSLVGWDNSPLHF. Full variable domain (rest looked up from reference TRBV5-8 and TRBJ1-6): EAGVTQSPTHLIKTRGQQATLRCSPISGHTSVYWYQQALGLGLQFLLWYDEGEERNRGNFPPRFSGRQFPNYSSELNVNALELEDSALYLCASSLVGWDNSPLHFGNGTRLTVT.

The rearrangement uses TRBV20-1 and TRBJ1-1; D unresolved. With 4 bases removed from V and 1 base from J, the gap between germline ends came to 10 bases. CDR3 length equals 13 residues. Germline assignment: CDR1 DFQATT and CDR2 SNEGSKA (reference sequence). The CDR3 region has the DNA TGCAGTGCTAAGGTAGTCGCGAACACTGAAGCTTTCTTT. Translating it yields CSAKVVANTEAFF.

Remarks on this clonotype: A read error may explain this, as a much larger clone is one base away. No conserved phenylalanine or tryptophan ends this CDR3, so it is likely a read error. The chain is built from TRBV29-1 and TRBJ1-2; no reliable D call. Trimming removed 3 bases at V and 2 bases at J, with 13 bases between. The CDR3 loop spans 14 amino acids. CDR1 is SQVTM and CDR2 is ANQGSEA in the germline V gene. The CDR3 reads CSVEDRISNYGYTS. The DNA for the CDR3 is TGCAGCGTTGAGGACCGCATATCCAACTATGGCTACACCTCC.

Here the CDR3 reads CSATRWGPNQPQHF. As DNA, the CDR3 is TGCAGTGCTACTCGGTGGGGGCCCAATCAGCCCCAGCATTTT. V usage is TRBV20-1 and J usage is TRBJ1-5, with D possibly being TRBD1 (6 bases). The CDR3 is 14 amino acids. Trimming pared 4 bases from V and 3 bases from J, leaving 13 bases between. Germline V gene data show CDR1 as DFQATT and CDR2 as SNEGSKA (reference sequence).

This sequence joins TRBV20-1 and TRBJ2-1, with 10 bases that match TRBD2. The CDR3 contains 15 residues. The trim removed 0 bases at V and 4 bases at J, leaving 3 bases unmatched. Germline V gene data show CDR1 as DFQATT and CDR2 as SNEGSKA (reference sequence). CDR3 sequence (DNA): TGCAGTGCTAGAGATACTAGCGGGGCGTACAATGAGCAGTTCTTC. Residues: CSARDTSGAYNEQFF.

The chain joins TRBV10-3 to TRBJ2-1, with D hard to call. Germline CDR1 reads ENHRY; CDR2 reads SYGVKD. The V gene lost 11 bases and the J gene lost 10 bases, with 24 bases spanning the gap. This CDR3 has 14 residues. The CDR3 protein is CAFYAPVAPSEQFF. CDR3 in DNA: TGTGCCTTCTATGCGCCCGTGGCTCCATCCGAGCAGTTCTTC.

This clonotype was observed a handful of times. The V and J genes are TRBV9 and TRBJ1-1, with a possible D match to TRBD1 (5 bases). The CDR3 covers 15 residues. The ends were cut back, 4 bases at V and 0 bases at J, with 13 bases in the middle. Germline CDR1 and CDR2: SGDLS and YYNGEE. The CDR3 DNA is TGTGCCAGCAGCTCACGGGACGTCCTGAACACTGAAGCTTTCTTT. Translation gives CASSSRDVLNTEAFF.